These 5 T cell receptor beta chains originate from one sample sequenced in a study of identical twins. TCRdb ran MiXCR on the 5' RACE reads and lists one entry per CDR3 protein. The sample yields 400,000 to 550,000 distinct CDR3 sequences, 20% to 25% seen once. These data are also associated with another study on T cells expressing NK-cell markers.

The sample was CD4+ T cells sorted from blood. Receptors were obtained from a woman aged 18 to 35 in good health.

This clonotype has just one count. The rearrangement uses TRBV29-1 and TRBJ2-5, with TRBD1 identical over 7 bases. Germline-derived CDR1 and CDR2 are SQVTM and ANQGSEA. CDR3 size: 14 residues. J gave up 5 bases and V 6 bases, and 12 bases lay outside the gene matches. Here the CDR3 reads CSVEETGLVETQYF. CDR3 DNA sequence: TGCAGCGTCGAGGAGACAGGGTTAGTGGAGACCCAGTACTTC.

Written as DNA, the CDR3 is TGTGCCAGCAGTTTATCTCACAGCTCCTACGAGCAGTACTTC. Its protein product is CASSLSHSSYEQYF. The chain recombines TRBV12-3 or TRBV12-4 with TRBJ2-7; no firm D call. This CDR3 has 14 residues. V dropped 2 bases and J dropped 0 bases, with 8 bases sitting between them.

J is TRBJ2-7 and V is TRBV9; D possibly corresponds to TRBD2 (5 bases). V lost 0 bases and J 3 bases, leaving 13 bases between the germline ends. The CDR3 loop spans 15 amino acids. The V gene's germline CDR1 is SGDLS and CDR2 YYNGEE. Written as DNA, the CDR3 is TGTGCCAGCAGCGTAGCTGAGGGTTGGTTCTACGAGCAGTACTTC. It is translated as CASSVAEGWFYEQYF.

This clonotype turned up a few times. This chain connects TRBV7-9 to TRBJ2-1; the D gene is possibly TRBD2 (5 bases). Trimming pared 11 bases from V and 10 bases from J, leaving 9 bases between. Looked up from germline, CDR1 is SEHNR and CDR2 is FQNEAQ (reference sequence). The CDR3 has 9 residues. The DNA for the CDR3 is TGTGCCGTAGGCGGGGAGCAGTTCTTC. Encoded protein: CAVGGEQFF.

This clonotype has just a few counts. The V call is TRBV7-2, the J call TRBJ2-5, with a possible D match to TRBD2 (6 bases). The CDR3 loop spans 16 amino acids. V lost 5 bases to trimming and J lost 2 bases, with 18 bases between them. Germline CDR1 is SGHTA and CDR2 is FQGNSA. The CDR3: CASSRWQIRGQETQYF. The CDR3 region has the DNA TGTGCCAGCAGCCGATGGCAAATTCGGGGGCAAGAGACCCAGTACTTC.